Sequencing of this T cell receptor (beta chain) was carried out in a study of T cell responses to AZD1222 COVID-19 vaccine. In its sample, this clone was seen once. Some clones are missing from TCRdb's copy, which holds only in-frame ones; the method was immunoSEQ multiplex PCR. Of 85,000 to 120,000 clones listed, 90% are singletons. Looked up from germline, CDR1 is MDHEN and CDR2 is SYDVKM. Trimming stripped 6 bases from V and 2 bases from J, with 16 bases between. The CDR3 runs 15 residues. This material consisted of peripheral blood, taken on day 0 of AZD1222 vaccination. V is TRBV28 and J is TRBJ1-1, with D possibly TRBD1 on 6 matching bases. This receptor was taken from an adult in good health. The CDR3 is CASRSFGQSNTEAFF. The CDR3 DNA follows: TGTGCCAGCAGGTCATTCGGACAGTCAAACACTGAAGCTTTCTTT.